The sequence of this TCR beta chain was determined in a study of OX40 agonist ivuxolimab in advanced cancers. For the study at large: Recorded diagnoses for dose-escalation patients were hepatocellular carcinoma, melanoma, renal cell or head and neck cancer. In three patients, partial responses were observed, one with hepatocellular carcinoma and two with cutaneous melanoma. Study outcomes and limitations: There was clonal expansion of CD4+ and CD8+ blood T cells by week 6 at 0.1 to 3.0 mg/kg.

Method: immunoSEQ multiplex PCR; TCRdb's copy keeps in-frame clones and lacks some. The repertoire includes approximately 60,000 clones, around 84% of them detected once, and 5% sits in the top ten. Remarks on this clone: Its specificity is not known.

This CDR3 is built from 15 residues. V gave up 5 bases and J gave up 8 bases, with 19 bases separating them. The germline V gene has CDR1 MNHEY and CDR2 SMNVEV (reference sequence). The V call is TRBV27, the J call TRBJ2-1, with D tentatively TRBD2 (5 bases). The TCR sequence derives from an adult with an advanced solid tumor such as melanoma, head and neck, liver or kidney cancer. The input for sequencing was CD4+ or CD8+ T cells sorted from blood, taken in a trial of the OX40 agonist ivuxolimab. Written as DNA, the CDR3 is TGTGCCAGCAGTATCTCGGGGTGGGGAGCTGATGAGCAGTTCTTC. Translating it yields CASSISGWGADEQFF.